Shown below are 14 T cell receptor beta chains from a single sample sequenced in a study of T cell repertoires in cytomegalovirus infection. Their cognate antigens are unknown. TCRdb called the reads again in MiXCR, with one record for every CDR3 protein. The sample contains about 920,000 distinct CDR3 sequences, more than 25% of which appear only once. The specimen comprised cultured CD8+ T cells from PBMCs, sampled from culture after CMV antigen stimulation. These receptors were obtained from a human donor in good health (CMV status not recorded). Some clones in this sample may be carry-over from other donors' samples.

This sequence joins TRBV20-1 and TRBJ1-1; D may be TRBD1 (6 bases). The CDR3 covers 13 residues. V was cut by 6 bases and J by 0 bases, with 11 bases left in between. Germline V gene data show CDR1 as DFQATT and CDR2 as SNEGSKA (reference sequence). CDR3 nucleotides: TGCAGTGCGGAGGGGGGGATGAACACTGAAGCTTTCTTT. It codes for CSAEGGMNTEAFF.

This clonotype was found a few times. CDR3: CASTRETTDTQYF. The CDR3 coding sequence is TGTGCCAGCACCCGGGAGACCACAGATACGCAGTATTTT. The chain employs TRBV7-9 and TRBJ2-3; TRBD2 might be the D (6 bases). V lost 7 bases and J lost 2, with 10 bases in between. CDR1 SEHNR and CDR2 FQNEAQ come from the germline V gene (reference sequence). CDR3 length: 13 residues.

This chain links TRBV9 with TRBJ2-3; 12 nucleotides align to TRBD2. The germline CDR1 and CDR2 sequences are SGDLS and YYNGEE. The length of the CDR3 is 18 residues. V shed 3 bases and J 2 bases; nucleotides not matched to a gene: 10. CDR3 in DNA: TGTGCCAGCAGCGCCCCCAGGACTAGCGGGACCCTCACAGATACGCAGTATTTT. It translates to CASSAPRTSGTLTDTQYF.

This chain links TRBV7-2 with TRBJ2-1, with D possibly called TRBD1 or TRBD2 (6 bases each). From germline, CDR1 is SGHTA and CDR2 FQGNSA. V was pared by 1 base and J by 4 bases, with 14 bases between. The CDR3 has 16 residues. The CDR3 loop reads CASSLVLGGEYNEQFF. The CDR3 bases are TGTGCCAGCAGCTTAGTCTTGGGGGGCGAATACAATGAGCAGTTCTTC.

The V call is TRBV6-1, the J call TRBJ1-2, with a weak D call TRBD1 (5 bases). Germline loops: CDR1 MNHNS, CDR2 SASEGT. V lost 6 bases to trimming and J lost 6 bases, with 11 bases between them. This CDR3 has 12 amino acids. For the CDR3, the DNA is TGTGCCAGCAGGGGACCTGGGAATGGCTACACCTTC. Amino acid sequence: CASRGPGNGYTF.

This clonotype was seen more than once but under ten times. This chain uses TRBV27 with TRBJ1-2; possible D gene TRBD1, 5 bases. The V end lost 5 bases, the J end lost 8 bases, and 15 bases lay between the germline ends. The V gene's germline CDR1 is MNHEY and CDR2 SMNVEV (reference sequence). The CDR3 is made up of 13 amino acids. CDR3 coding DNA: TGTGCCAGCAGTCCCGGTTCAGGGCAAGGCTACACCTTC. This gives the protein CASSPGSGQGYTF.

This clonotype was recorded at least ten times. The rearrangement joins TRBV18 to TRBJ2-5; D not resolved. Looked up from germline, CDR1 is KGHSH and CDR2 is LQKENI. The CDR3 extends over 11 amino acids. The V gene lost 9 bases and the J gene lost 1 base, with 6 bases spanning the gap. In DNA, the CDR3 is TGTGCCAGTAGTCCCCAAGAGACCCAGTACTTC. This translates into CASSPQETQYF.

V and J are TRBV29-1 and TRBJ2-6, with unresolved D. This CDR3 has 12 amino acids. Trimming cost V 7 bases and J 3 bases, with 7 bases left between them. CDR1 and CDR2 from the germline V gene are SQVTM and ANQGSEA. This CDR3 reads CSAKGGANVLTF. CDR3 nucleotide sequence: TGCAGCGCCAAGGGTGGGGCCAACGTCCTGACTTTC.

This chain joins TRBV6-2 or TRBV6-3 and TRBJ1-2, with 7 positions matching TRBD1. The CDR3 length is 12 residues. J was trimmed by 8 bases and V by 11 bases; bases with no gene match: 11. Per germline, CDR1 MNHEY and CDR2 SVGEGT. This CDR3 reads CAAGLNRGGYTF. DNA of the CDR3: TGTGCCGCCGGGCTTAACAGGGGCGGCTACACCTTC.

The chain links TRBV4-1 to TRBJ1-1; D remains unclear. Trimming pared 2 bases from V and 5 bases from J, leaving 18 bases between. The CDR3 runs to 16 residues. Germline loops: CDR1 MGHRA, CDR2 YSYEKL. DNA for the CDR3: TGCGCCAGCAGCCAACCTGTAGGAAAACTGGGTACTGAAGCTTTCTTT. It codes for CASSQPVGKLGTEAFF.

This clonotype was detected ten times or more. The V and J genes are TRBV12-3 or TRBV12-4 and TRBJ2-1; TRBD2 is a possible D gene (5 bases). The CDR3 extends over 19 amino acids. With 3 bases removed from V and 1 base from J, the gap between germline ends came to 22 bases. CDR3: CASSFAPSLRHESYNEQFF. For the CDR3, the DNA is TGTGCCAGCAGTTTCGCCCCTAGCCTAAGACACGAATCCTACAATGAGCAGTTCTTC.

J is TRBJ2-7 and V is TRBV6-1; D might be TRBD1 or TRBD2, each matching 5 bases. The V end was cut by 7 bases, the J end by 1 base, with 20 bases between. The CDR3 runs to 16 residues. Germline V gene data show CDR1 as MNHNS and CDR2 as SASEGT. CDR3 sequence reads: CASISFWDRQSYEQYV. The DNA for the CDR3 is TGTGCCAGCATTTCCTTCTGGGACCGACAGTCCTACGAGCAGTACGTC.

This rearrangement joins TRBV5-6 to TRBJ2-1; TRBD2 matches at 10 bases. Germline-derived CDR1 and CDR2 are SGHDT and YYEEEE. The CDR3 extends over 17 amino acids. Trimming at V came to 0 bases and at J to 0 bases, leaving 3 bases not matched to a gene. As DNA, the CDR3 is TGTGCCAGCAGCTTGGCTAGCGGGGGTAACTCCTACAATGAGCAGTTCTTC. This encodes CASSLASGGNSYNEQFF.

The chain joins TRBV6-2 or TRBV6-3 to TRBJ2-7; 8 bases map to TRBD1. J lost 4 bases, V lost 7 bases, and 6 bases had no gene match. The CDR3 has 13 amino acids. Germline V gene sequence: CDR1 MNHEY, CDR2 SVGEGT. The CDR3 here is CASNDRGYYEQYF. CDR3 nucleotides: TGTGCCAGCAACGACAGGGGATATTACGAGCAGTACTTC.